The 23 T cell receptor beta chains listed next were all sequenced from one sample in a study of T cell responses to AZD1222 COVID-19 vaccine (dated by TCRdb to the early 2020s). Library preparation used the immunoSEQ multiplex PCR assay. As stored in TCRdb, this immuneACCESS dataset retains in-frame rearrangements with V and J assigned. A fraction of the clones does not appear; measured against another copy, unresolved V genes explain less than half of the discrepancy, and the remainder lacks a known reason. Across this sample there are tens of thousands of clones, with roughly 84% seen only once. Together, the top ten hold 15% to 20% of the sample. What the time point label conveys for this sample: baseline before first vaccination. The source was peripheral blood, collected on day 0 of AZD1222 vaccination. The origin of the receptors is an adult in good health.

The gene calls are TRBV15 and TRBJ2-1, with D hard to call. Trimming shortened V by 0 bases and J by 6 bases, and 18 bases separated the two germline ends. CDR1 and CDR2 (germline): LNHNV, YYDKDF (reference sequence). This CDR3 region has 17 residues. The CDR3 reads CATSRDLGSTAFNEQFF. In nucleotides, the CDR3 is TGTGCCACCAGCAGAGATCTAGGTAGCACCGCCTTCAATGAGCAGTTCTTC.

The V gene is TRBV28, the J gene TRBJ1-5; D ambiguous. There are 13 residues in the CDR3. CDR1 is MDHEN and CDR2 is SYDVKM in the germline V gene. The ends were cut back, 5 bases at V and 4 bases at J, with 9 bases in the middle. The chain's CDR3 is CASSPVVNQPQHF. Written as DNA, the CDR3 is TGTGCCAGCAGTCCCGTAGTGAATCAGCCCCAGCATTTT. Full variable domain (outside the CDR3, taken from reference TRBV28 and TRBJ1-5): DVKVTQSSRYLVKRTGEKVFLECVQDMDHENMFWYRQDPGLGLRLIYFSYDVKMKEKGDIPEGYSVSREKKERFSLILESASTNQTSMYLCASSPVVNQPQHFGDGTRLSIL.

A single count supports this clone. V is TRBV9 and J is TRBJ2-7; the D gene is possibly TRBD1 (6 bases). This CDR3 is 14 amino acids long. From germline, CDR1 is SGDLS and CDR2 YYNGEE. V was trimmed by 4 bases and J by 0 bases, leaving 11 bases between them. The CDR3 spells CASSPRTDSYEQYF. CDR3 in DNA: TGTGCCAGCAGCCCACGGACAGACTCCTACGAGCAGTACTTC.

The rearrangement links TRBV20-1 to TRBJ1-4; no clear D gene. Germline V gene sequence: CDR1 DFQATT, CDR2 SNEGSKA (reference sequence). This CDR3 spans 13 amino acids. V gave up 3 bases and J gave up 6 bases, with 11 bases separating them. The CDR3 spells CSASRRRDEKLFF. CDR3 DNA sequence: TGCAGTGCTAGTAGGCGGAGAGATGAAAAACTGTTTTTT.

The chain employs TRBV12-3 or TRBV12-4 and TRBJ1-2; D is perhaps TRBD1 (6 bases). CDR3 size: 12 residues. V dropped 11 bases and J dropped 4 bases, with 14 bases sitting between them. The CDR3 DNA reads as TGTGCCGTAGGGGGAGGGGGCTATGGCTACACCTTC. It encodes CAVGGGGYGYTF.

V and J are TRBV19 and TRBJ2-6, with 7 bases aligning to TRBD1. The V segment lost 8 bases and the J segment 3 bases; nucleotides outside the gene matches: 4. The germline gives CDR1 LNHDA, CDR2 SQIVND (reference sequence). The CDR3 totals 14 residues. The DNA of the CDR3 is TGTGCCAGTTCTCAGGGGGTTGGGGCCAACGTCCTGACTTTC. Residues: CASSQGVGANVLTF.

CDR3 sequence reads: CATSDLTSYVGDTQYF. The DNA for the CDR3 is TGTGCCACCAGTGACCTTACTAGTTACGTGGGAGATACGCAGTATTTT. This chain uses TRBV24-1 with TRBJ2-3; TRBD2 is a possible D gene (5 bases). Trimming took 4 bases from V and 5 from J, leaving 18 bases between them. Germline CDR1 reads KGHDR; CDR2 reads SFDVKD. CDR3 length equals 16 residues.

DNA of the CDR3: TGTGCCAGCAGCCCCTCCACCGGGACAATATACGGCTACACCTTC. Protein sequence: CASSPSTGTIYGYTF. This rearrangement joins TRBV7-9 to TRBJ1-2; TRBD1 is a possible D gene (6 bases). The CDR3 is 15 amino acids. Trimming left V 5 bases short and J 8 bases short, with 21 bases between. Germline V CDR1 and CDR2: SEHNR, FQNEAQ (reference sequence). The variable domain in full, completed from reference TRBV7-9 and TRBJ1-2, reads DTGVSQNPRHKITKRGQNVTFRCDPISEHNRLYWYRQTLGQGPEFLTYFQNEAQLEKSRLLSDRFSAERPKGSFSTLEIQRTEQGDSAMYLCASSPSTGTIYGYTFGSGTRLTVV.

The chain links TRBV10-3 to TRBJ2-5; D is unresolved. Germline V CDR1 and CDR2: ENHRY, SYGVKD. The CDR3 extends over 14 amino acids. V lost 0 bases and J 6 bases, leaving 11 bases between the germline ends. Written as DNA, the CDR3 is TGTGCCATCAGTGAGTCCACGCTGAGGCAGACCCAGTACTTC. This sequence encodes CAISESTLRQTQYF.

The rearrangement joins TRBV11-1 to TRBJ2-1; D is unclear. V was trimmed by 7 bases and J by 4 bases, leaving 8 bases between them. The CDR3 covers 12 residues. Germline V gene data show CDR1 as SGHAT and CDR2 as FQDESV (reference sequence). CDR3 residues: CASTSEYNEQFF. The DNA of the CDR3 is TGTGCCAGCACCTCGGAGTACAATGAGCAGTTCTTC.

J is TRBJ2-7 and V is TRBV5-4, with TRBD2 as a possible D gene (6 bases). The CDR3 consists of 14 residues. The germline V and J ends were trimmed by 5 bases and 0 bases, with 12 bases remaining between them. The germline CDR1 and CDR2 sequences are SGHNT and YYREEE (reference sequence). CDR3 bases: TGTGCCAGCAGAACGGGACTGAGCTCCTACGAGCAGTACTTC. Translation gives CASRTGLSSYEQYF.

This clone was found a few times. The DNA for the CDR3 is TGTGCCAGCAGCTTAGGACTAGCGGGGGTAGGTCTCGAGCAGTACTTC. Translating gives CASSLGLAGVGLEQYF. The V gene is TRBV7-2, the J gene TRBJ2-7; 12 nucleotides align to TRBD2. Looked up from germline, CDR1 is SGHTA and CDR2 is FQGNSA. J lost 6 bases, V lost 1 base, and 7 bases had no gene match. The CDR3 has 16 residues.

This clone came up once. The chain recombines TRBV28 with TRBJ2-3; tentatively, D is TRBD2 (7 bases). This CDR3 is 13 amino acids long. The germline CDR1 and CDR2 sequences are MDHEN and SYDVKM. V gave up 6 bases and J gave up 8 bases, with 15 bases separating them. DNA for the CDR3: TGTGCCAGCAGCCCCCGGGGGGCGGGTACGCAGTATTTT. This translates into CASSPRGAGTQYF.

This clone was counted once. The chain joins TRBV4-3 to TRBJ2-5; weak D call: TRBD1 (5 bases). V dropped 1 base and J dropped 5 bases, with 11 bases sitting between them. The CDR3 spans 14 residues. CDR1 is LGHNA, CDR2 YSLEER, per germline. CDR3 in amino acids: CASSQAPGYETQYF. In nucleotides, the CDR3 is TGCGCCAGCAGCCAAGCCCCAGGGTACGAGACCCAGTACTTC.

The genes are TRBV9 and TRBJ1-6; unclear D gene. This CDR3 region has 15 residues. From germline, CDR1 is SGDLS and CDR2 YYNGEE. V dropped 0 bases and J dropped 6 bases, with 10 bases sitting between them. The CDR3 bases are TGTGCCAGCAGCGTAGCGAGCCGAACTAATTCACCCCTCCACTTT. As protein: CASSVASRTNSPLHF. The full variable domain, in which reference TRBV9 and TRBJ1-6 provide the parts outside the CDR3, is DSGVTQTPKHLITATGQRVTLRCSPRSGDLSVYWYQQSLDQGLQFLIQYYNGEERAKGNILERFSAQQFPDLHSELNLSSLELGDSALYFCASSVASRTNSPLHFGNGTRLTVT.

This clone was found once. This sequence joins TRBV4-3 and TRBJ2-1; no reliable D call. The CDR3 runs to 14 residues. CDR1 is LGHNA and CDR2 is YSLEER in the germline V gene. Trimming shortened V by 0 bases and J by 10 bases, and 13 bases separated the two germline ends. The CDR3 DNA reads TGCGCCAGCAGCCAAGAAAACGAACTTTTGGAGCAGTTCTTC. Translation gives CASSQENELLEQFF.

The rearrangement links TRBV21-1 to TRBJ2-5; the table's D call, TRBD2, has no DNA check behind it. TRBV21-1 is a documented pseudogene. The CDR3 sequence is 15 residues long. The CDR3 protein is CASMRGLAGVETQYF. The DNA of the CDR3 is TGTGCCAGCATGCGCGGACTAGCGGGAGTGGAGACCCAGTACTTC.

This clone appeared a few times. This rearrangement joins TRBV28 to TRBJ2-7; 10 bases are a match to TRBD2. The trim removed 7 bases at V and 7 bases at J, leaving 10 bases unmatched. The CDR3 covers 14 residues. CDR1 is MDHEN, CDR2 SYDVKM, per germline. This chain's CDR3 is CASTGAGGPDEQYF. CDR3 nucleotide sequence: TGTGCCAGCACCGGAGCGGGAGGGCCGGATGAGCAGTACTTC.

The genes are TRBV6-5 and TRBJ2-3, with TRBD2 as a possible D gene (7 bases). The germline V and J ends were trimmed by 4 bases and 1 base, with 15 bases remaining between them. The V gene's germline CDR1 is MNHEY and CDR2 SVGAGI. This CDR3 region has 16 residues. CDR3 in amino acids: CASSWVGGGGTDTQYF. The CDR3 coding sequence is TGTGCCAGCAGTTGGGTAGGGGGAGGGGGCACAGATACGCAGTATTTT.

V usage is TRBV6-2 or TRBV6-3 and J usage is TRBJ2-7; 8 bases map to TRBD1. Losses at the gene ends were 5 bases for V and 7 bases for J; bases not matched to a gene: 13. Germline CDR1 MNHEY, CDR2 SVGEGT. This CDR3 is 15 amino acids long. CDR3 amino acids: CASSPDRGAGPEQYF. CDR3 nucleotides: TGTGCCAGCAGTCCAGACAGGGGTGCTGGGCCTGAGCAGTACTTC.

V is TRBV11-2 and J is TRBJ2-7; D is unclear. V lost 1 base to trimming and J lost 3 bases, with 10 bases between them. This CDR3 is 14 amino acids long. The germline gives CDR1 SGHAT, CDR2 FQNNGV. CDR3 nucleotides: TGTGCCAGCAGCTTAGTCCCCGGTATCTACGAGCAGTACTTC. It yields the protein CASSLVPGIYEQYF.

This clone showed up just a few times. The chain couples TRBV7-6 to TRBJ2-7; TRBD1 might be the D (6 bases). The CDR3 sequence is 14 residues long. Trimming stripped 1 base from V and 3 bases from J, with 10 bases between. Germline-derived CDR1 and CDR2 are SGHVS and FNYEAQ. CDR3 coding DNA: TGTGCCAGCAGCTTAGGCGGACAGAGCTACGAGCAGTACTTC. Protein product: CASSLGGQSYEQYF.

The V call is TRBV9, the J call TRBJ1-2, with D unresolved. With 4 bases removed from V and 5 bases from J, the gap between germline ends came to 18 bases. Germline values: CDR1 SGDLS, CDR2 YYNGEE. This CDR3 has 15 amino acids. The chain's CDR3 is CASSPRIGPYYGYTF. The CDR3 DNA reads TGTGCCAGCAGCCCCAGAATAGGGCCCTATTATGGCTACACCTTC.